These 28 T cell receptor beta chains share one sample of origin, sequenced in a study of T cell repertoires in cytomegalovirus infection. No antigen has been assigned to these receptors. TCRdb itself ran the reads through MiXCR, one entry per CDR3 protein. The table has hundreds of thousands of distinct CDR3 sequences, roughly 30% seen once. Here the sequenced sample was cultured PBMCs, taken from culture after CMV antigen stimulation. The receptors here all came from a human donor in good health (CMV status not recorded). Some clones in this sample may be carry-over from other donors' samples.

This clonotype has more than one count but fewer than ten. This chain uses TRBV25-1 with TRBJ1-5; D remains ambiguous. Per germline, CDR1 MGHDK and CDR2 SYGVNS. The V and J ends lost 7 bases and 5 bases respectively, with 12 bases between them. This CDR3 is built from 13 residues. As DNA, the CDR3 is TGTGCCAGCAAAGGCGTGGGTGATCAGCCCCAGCATTTT. Protein product: CASKGVGDQPQHF.

The chain links TRBV6-6 to TRBJ1-2; the D is unclear. Germline V CDR1 and CDR2: MNHNY, SVGAGI (reference sequence). Trimming removed 6 bases from V and 0 bases from J, with 11 bases in between. CDR3 length equals 14 residues. DNA for the CDR3: TGTGCCAGCAGACGTAGGGATGCTAACTATGGCTACACCTTC. Protein: CASRRRDANYGYTF.

This clonotype has at least ten counts. V usage is TRBV6-2 or TRBV6-3 and J usage is TRBJ2-3; D is ambiguous. CDR3 length: 12 residues. Germline V lookup: CDR1 MNHEY, CDR2 SVGEGT. Trimming shortened V by 2 bases and J by 6 bases, and 6 bases separated the two germline ends. The CDR3 region is CASSYPQDTQYF. The CDR3 nucleotides are TGTGCCAGCAGTTACCCTCAGGATACGCAGTATTTT.

This CDR3 is CSARDWGGLQETQYF. CDR3 sequence (DNA): TGCAGTGCTAGAGATTGGGGCGGACTTCAAGAGACCCAGTACTTC. The rearrangement joins TRBV20-1 to TRBJ2-5; D possibly uses TRBD1 or TRBD2 (5 bases each). The V end was cut by 0 bases, the J end by 2 bases, with 13 bases between. Germline-derived CDR1 and CDR2 are DFQATT and SNEGSKA (reference sequence). The CDR3 is 15 amino acids.

The chain employs TRBV19 and TRBJ2-5; TRBD1 aligns across 10 bases. This CDR3 spans 14 amino acids. Germline assignment: CDR1 LNHDA and CDR2 SQIVND (reference sequence). With V trimmed by 7 bases and J by 6 bases, 8 bases remained unmatched. The CDR3 bases are TGTGCCAGTACCCCGGGACAGGGGTGGCAGACCCAGTACTTC. Amino acid sequence: CASTPGQGWQTQYF.

This clonotype was counted only a few times. The chain joins TRBV7-9 to TRBJ2-5; D not certain. The V gene's germline CDR1 is SEHNR and CDR2 FQNEAQ (reference sequence). The CDR3 contains 14 residues. The V and J ends lost 3 bases and 5 bases respectively, with 13 bases between them. The CDR3 DNA reads as TGTGCCAGCAGCTTGGGTCATTCCAGGGAGACCCAGTACTTC. It encodes CASSLGHSRETQYF.

This sequence joins TRBV7-7 and TRBJ2-5; 14 bases map to TRBD2. Germline V gene sequence: CDR1 SSHAT, CDR2 FNYEAQ (reference sequence). The ends lost 1 base at V and 1 base at J; junction bases unmatched: 5. This CDR3 has 18 residues. CDR3 coding DNA: TGTGCCAGCAGCTTAGGGGGGACTAGCGGGGGAGGCCAAGAGACCCAGTACTTC. This gives the protein CASSLGGTSGGGQETQYF.

This sequence joins TRBV7-9 and TRBJ2-1; 12 nucleotides agree with TRBD2. This CDR3 spans 17 amino acids. J lost 4 bases, V lost 5 bases, and 9 bases had no gene match. The germline V gene has CDR1 SEHNR and CDR2 FQNEAQ (reference sequence). CDR3 residues: CASSVSTSGSGYNEQFF. In nucleotides, the CDR3 is TGTGCCAGCAGCGTTTCGACTAGCGGGAGTGGGTACAATGAGCAGTTCTTC.

The chain carries TRBV7-9 and TRBJ1-6; 7 bases are a match to TRBD1. The germline V gene encodes CDR1 SEHNR and CDR2 FQNEAQ (reference sequence). J was trimmed by 9 bases and V by 5 bases; bases with no gene match: 25. This CDR3 has 20 residues. Here the CDR3 reads CASSQGIRDSSQPLGSPLHF. The DNA for the CDR3 is TGTGCCAGCAGCCAGGGGATCCGGGACAGTTCGCAACCCTTAGGTTCACCCCTCCACTTT.

This clonotype was observed many times. The rearrangement joins TRBV7-9 to TRBJ2-3; perhaps TRBD2 as D (6 bases). The V end was cut by 7 bases, the J end by 0 bases, with 17 bases between. Germline lookup yields CDR1 SEHNR and CDR2 FQNEAQ (reference sequence). There are 16 residues in the CDR3. The CDR3 loop is CASNLPGLSSTDTQYF. DNA for the CDR3: TGTGCCAGCAACCTTCCGGGACTTTCTAGCACAGATACGCAGTATTTT.

V usage is TRBV6-2 or TRBV6-3 and J usage is TRBJ2-5; D remains ambiguous. CDR1 and CDR2 (germline): MNHEY, SVGEGT. This CDR3 spans 15 amino acids. Trimming shortened V by 5 bases and J by 3 bases, and 16 bases separated the two germline ends. This CDR3 reads CASSEGPRREETQYF. In DNA, the CDR3 is TGTGCCAGCAGTGAAGGCCCCCGAAGGGAAGAGACCCAGTACTTC.

V gene TRBV7-2 combines with J gene TRBJ1-2, with D perhaps TRBD1 (6 bases). This CDR3 has 15 amino acids. From germline, CDR1 is SGHTA and CDR2 FQGNSA. Trimming took off 3 bases at V and 4 bases at J, with 15 bases between the two ends. CDR3 in DNA: TGTGCCAGCAGCTTCGGGGGGCGCACCGGCTATGGCTACACCTTC. This gives the protein CASSFGGRTGYGYTF.

The CDR3 spells CATSRVGTSGYGDTQYF. DNA of the CDR3: TGTGCCACCAGCAGAGTGGGGACTAGCGGGTATGGGGATACGCAGTATTTT. The chain links TRBV15 to TRBJ2-3; 12 bases are shared with TRBD2. V lost 1 base, J lost 6 bases, and 8 bases stayed unmatched. Germline CDR1 LNHNV, CDR2 YYDKDF (reference sequence). This CDR3 region has 17 residues.

The chain is built from TRBV20-1 and TRBJ2-7, with D perhaps given as TRBD1 or TRBD2 (5 bases each). This CDR3 is 17 amino acids long. Germline V gene data show CDR1 as DFQATT and CDR2 as SNEGSKA (reference sequence). The V end lost 0 bases, the J end lost 3 bases, and 21 bases lay between the germline ends. This chain's CDR3 is CSARDSDLGDGYYEQYF. DNA for the CDR3: TGCAGTGCTAGAGATTCCGATTTAGGGGACGGTTACTACGAGCAGTACTTC.

The chain joins TRBV28 to TRBJ1-6, with TRBD1 matching 8 bases. Per germline, CDR1 MDHEN and CDR2 SYDVKM. The CDR3 covers 17 residues. Germline trimming cut 5 bases from V and 0 bases from J; bases unmatched to any gene: 6. For the CDR3, the DNA is TGTGCCAGCAGTATGGGACAGGAGAGCTCCTATAATTCACCCCTCCACTTT. This codes for CASSMGQESSYNSPLHF.

This clonotype was detected only a few times. This rearrangement joins TRBV2 to TRBJ2-5, with D uncertain. CDR3 length equals 11 residues. Deletions cut 3 bases from V and 5 bases from J, with 4 bases between. The germline CDR1 and CDR2 sequences are SNHLY and FYNNEI. CDR3 loop: CASSELETQYF. CDR3 bases: TGTGCCAGCAGTGAGTTGGAGACCCAGTACTTC.

The chain links TRBV9 to TRBJ1-5; 9 bases align to TRBD1. The CDR3 is 19 residues long. CDR1 SGDLS and CDR2 YYNGEE come from the germline V gene. With 3 bases clipped from V and 0 bases from J, the junction kept 13 bases outside the gene matches. The CDR3 bases are TGTGCCAGCAGCGCCCTGACAGGGGGGCCCACCTATAGCAATCAGCCCCAGCATTTT. It is translated as CASSALTGGPTYSNQPQHF.

In its sample, this clonotype was seen many times. This chain joins TRBV7-2 and TRBJ2-7, with D possibly matching TRBD2 (6 bases). Trimming stripped 5 bases from V and 0 bases from J, with 14 bases between. The CDR3 loop spans 15 amino acids. Germline assignment: CDR1 SGHTA and CDR2 FQGNSA. The CDR3 protein is CASSPGDDSSYEQYF. CDR3 coding DNA: TGTGCCAGCAGCCCGGGGGACGATAGCTCCTACGAGCAGTACTTC.

V and J are TRBV7-6 and TRBJ1-2; D not certain. The length of the CDR3 is 14 residues. The germline CDR1 and CDR2 sequences are SGHVS and FNYEAQ. Trimming stripped 1 base from V and 4 bases from J, with 10 bases between. The CDR3 here is CASSLVGISYGYTF. CDR3 coding DNA: TGTGCCAGCAGCTTAGTGGGGATCAGCTATGGCTACACCTTC. The complete variable domain, with remaining parts taken from reference TRBV7-6 and TRBJ1-2, reads GAGVSQSPRYKVTKRGQDVALRCDPISGHVSLYWYRQALGQGPEFLTYFNYEAQQDKSGLPNDRFSAERPEGSISTLTIQRTEQRDSAMYRCASSLVGISYGYTFGSGTRLTVV.

This clonotype was observed many times. The V and J genes are TRBV7-6 and TRBJ2-3; 8 bases match TRBD1. V dropped 1 base and J dropped 4; count of bases not matched to a gene: 10. Looked up from germline, CDR1 is SGHVS and CDR2 is FNYEAQ. The CDR3 is 17 amino acids. CDR3 in amino acids: CASSLGRTGGAADTQYF. In DNA, the CDR3 is TGTGCCAGCAGCTTAGGGAGAACAGGGGGAGCGGCAGATACGCAGTATTTT. The whole variable domain, remainder taken from reference TRBV7-6 and TRBJ2-3, is GAGVSQSPRYKVTKRGQDVALRCDPISGHVSLYWYRQALGQGPEFLTYFNYEAQQDKSGLPNDRFSAERPEGSISTLTIQRTEQRDSAMYRCASSLGRTGGAADTQYFGPGTRLTVL.

This clonotype was observed once. The chain links TRBV20-1 to TRBJ2-1, with unresolved D. This CDR3 region has 13 residues. Trimming pared 4 bases from V and 7 bases from J, leaving 14 bases between. Germline CDR1 reads DFQATT; CDR2 reads SNEGSKA (reference sequence). CDR3 protein: CSATPSVANEQFF. For the CDR3, the DNA is TGCAGTGCTACGCCCTCGGTGGCAAATGAGCAGTTCTTC.

This clonotype was counted ten times or more. V and J are TRBV4-1 and TRBJ1-1; maybe TRBD1 (6 bases). Germline loops: CDR1 MGHRA, CDR2 YSYEKL. The CDR3 spans 15 residues. Trimming removed 6 bases from V and 5 bases from J, with 19 bases in between. In DNA, the CDR3 is TGCGCCAGCAGGAGGGGGGCAACATTGGGAACTGAAGCTTTCTTT. It is translated as CASRRGATLGTEAFF.

The chain combines TRBV5-6 with TRBJ2-3; D unresolved. The V end lost 5 bases, the J end lost 3 bases, and 10 bases lay between the germline ends. CDR1 SGHDT and CDR2 YYEEEE come from the germline V gene. This CDR3 has 13 amino acids. The CDR3 DNA follows: TGTGCCAGCAGGGCGGCCGTGACAGATACGCAGTATTTT. Amino acid sequence: CASRAAVTDTQYF.

The chain links TRBV28 to TRBJ1-1; perhaps TRBD1 as D (5 bases). Germline V lookup: CDR1 MDHEN, CDR2 SYDVKM. CDR3 length: 14 residues. Trimming left V 3 bases short and J 7 bases short, with 15 bases between. CDR3 residues: CASSLTGTVIEAFF. The CDR3 bases are TGTGCCAGCAGTTTGACCGGGACGGTGATTGAAGCTTTCTTT. The full variable domain, rest sourced from reference TRBV28 and TRBJ1-1, is DVKVTQSSRYLVKRTGEKVFLECVQDMDHENMFWYRQDPGLGLRLIYFSYDVKMKEKGDIPEGYSVSREKKERFSLILESASTNQTSMYLCASSLTGTVIEAFFGQGTRLTVV.

This clonotype was counted only a few times. The rearrangement joins TRBV20-1 to TRBJ1-1, with D uncertain. The CDR3 contains 15 residues. Trimming left V 1 base short and J 1 base short, with 13 bases between. Looked up from germline, CDR1 is DFQATT and CDR2 is SNEGSKA (reference sequence). CDR3 DNA sequence: TGCAGTGCTAGAGGAACACGCTCGTCGAACACTGAAGCTTTCTTT. Translating it yields CSARGTRSSNTEAFF.

This chain connects TRBV13 to TRBJ1-2; TRBD1 is a possible D gene (5 bases). This CDR3 has 15 residues. Germline V gene data show CDR1 as PRHDT and CDR2 as FYEKMQ (reference sequence). Deletions cut 4 bases from V and 6 bases from J, with 18 bases between. This CDR3 is CASSSPGRRPDGYTF. DNA of the CDR3: TGTGCCAGCAGCTCGCCGGGACGGAGGCCGGATGGCTACACCTTC.

This clonotype was seen repeatedly, ten times or more. The chain carries TRBV7-2 and TRBJ1-5; D is ambiguous. The V gene lost 0 bases and the J gene lost 2 bases, with 5 bases spanning the gap. The CDR3 contains 14 residues. Germline V gene lookup returns CDR1 SGHTA and CDR2 FQGNSA. The CDR3 nucleotides read TGTGCCAGCAGCTTAGCGCTCGGCAATCAGCCCCAGCATTTT. The encoded protein is CASSLALGNQPQHF.

The gene calls are TRBV10-3 and TRBJ2-7; D remains unclear. This CDR3 comprises 13 residues. Germline V CDR1 and CDR2: ENHRY, SYGVKD. V was shortened by 3 bases and J by 4 bases, with 10 bases between the two germline ends. The CDR3 loop is CAISDPDGYEQYF. In nucleotides, the CDR3 is TGTGCCATCAGTGACCCGGACGGTTACGAGCAGTACTTC.